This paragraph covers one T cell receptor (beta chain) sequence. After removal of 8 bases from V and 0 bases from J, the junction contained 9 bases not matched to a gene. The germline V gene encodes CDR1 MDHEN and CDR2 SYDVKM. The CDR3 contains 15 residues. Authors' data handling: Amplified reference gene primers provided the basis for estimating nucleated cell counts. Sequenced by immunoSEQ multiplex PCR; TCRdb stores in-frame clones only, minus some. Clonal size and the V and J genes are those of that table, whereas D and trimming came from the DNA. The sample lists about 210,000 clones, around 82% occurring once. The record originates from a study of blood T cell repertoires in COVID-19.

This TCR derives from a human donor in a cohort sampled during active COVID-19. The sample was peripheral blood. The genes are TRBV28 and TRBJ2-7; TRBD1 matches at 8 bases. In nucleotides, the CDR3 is TGTGCCAGCCCGCCGGACAGGGTCAGCTCCTACGAGCAGTACTTC. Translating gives CASPPDRVSSYEQYF. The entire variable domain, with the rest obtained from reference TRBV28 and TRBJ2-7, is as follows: DVKVTQSSRYLVKRTGEKVFLECVQDMDHENMFWYRQDPGLGLRLIYFSYDVKMKEKGDIPEGYSVSREKKERFSLILESASTNQTSMYLCASPPDRVSSYEQYFGPGTRLTVT.